What follows describes a single TCR beta chain. This sample stems from a study of blood T cell repertoires in COVID-19. Across the whole study: Donors in the United States, Italy and Spain gave samples during acute or convalescent COVID-19. From T cells, B-cell-depleted T cells, or PBMCs came the material, which was cDNA or gDNA.

Methods used by the authors: By means of reference gene primer amplification, nucleated cell counts were estimated. Repertoires were generated with immunoSEQ multiplex PCR, while TCRdb's copy carries only in-frame clones and drops some. Clone size and the V and J calls come from that table; the DNA yielded D and trimming. The repertoire consists of about 220,000 clones, with 60% to 85% occurring once and the leading ten covering 7.2%. V gave up 6 bases and J gave up 3 bases; unmatched junction bases: 5. Per germline, CDR1 MDHEN and CDR2 SYDVKM. The CDR3 spans 14 residues. This clonotype was obtained from a woman between 65 and 79 years old with acute or convalescent COVID-19. This chain links TRBV28 with TRBJ1-5, with 7 bases that match TRBD1. What was sequenced was peripheral blood. The CDR3 spells CASRMTGNNQPQHF. CDR3 DNA: TGTGCCAGCAGGATGACAGGGAACAATCAGCCCCAGCATTTT. Variable domain in full (rest from reference TRBV28 and TRBJ1-5): DVKVTQSSRYLVKRTGEKVFLECVQDMDHENMFWYRQDPGLGLRLIYFSYDVKMKEKGDIPEGYSVSREKKERFSLILESASTNQTSMYLCASRMTGNNQPQHFGDGTRLSIL.